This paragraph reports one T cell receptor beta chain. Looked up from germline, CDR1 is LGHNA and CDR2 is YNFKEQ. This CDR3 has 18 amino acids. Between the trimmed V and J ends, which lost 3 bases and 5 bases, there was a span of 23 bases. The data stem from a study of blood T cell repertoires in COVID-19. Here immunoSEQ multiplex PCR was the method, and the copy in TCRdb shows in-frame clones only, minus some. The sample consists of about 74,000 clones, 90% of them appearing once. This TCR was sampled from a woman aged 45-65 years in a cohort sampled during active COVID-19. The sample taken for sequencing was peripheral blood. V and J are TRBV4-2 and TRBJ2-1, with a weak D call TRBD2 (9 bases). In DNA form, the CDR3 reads TGTGCCAGCAGCCAGGCTCAGGGGGCGGGAGGGGGAAACAATGAGCAGTTCTTC. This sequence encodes CASSQAQGAGGGNNEQFF.